The entry below gives a single TCR beta chain sequence along with its context. Using immunoSEQ multiplex PCR, the repertoire was profiled, and TCRdb retains in-frame clones only, with some absent. The sample includes about 80,000 clones, just over 90% of them seen just once. The record originates from a study of T cell changes during pregnancy in multiple sclerosis. This CDR3 comprises 17 residues. Germline loops: CDR1 MDHEN, CDR2 SYDVKM. V lost 2 bases, J lost 1 base, and 9 bases stayed unmatched. V gene TRBV28 combines with J gene TRBJ2-7; 9 nucleotides agree with TRBD1. This TCR was sampled from a female donor with multiple sclerosis, enrolled in a pregnancy study. Sequencing was performed on peripheral blood, taken before pregnancy. CDR3 protein: CASSLHMGQGASYEQYF. CDR3 in DNA: TGTGCCAGCAGTTTACATATGGGACAGGGAGCTTCCTACGAGCAGTACTTC.